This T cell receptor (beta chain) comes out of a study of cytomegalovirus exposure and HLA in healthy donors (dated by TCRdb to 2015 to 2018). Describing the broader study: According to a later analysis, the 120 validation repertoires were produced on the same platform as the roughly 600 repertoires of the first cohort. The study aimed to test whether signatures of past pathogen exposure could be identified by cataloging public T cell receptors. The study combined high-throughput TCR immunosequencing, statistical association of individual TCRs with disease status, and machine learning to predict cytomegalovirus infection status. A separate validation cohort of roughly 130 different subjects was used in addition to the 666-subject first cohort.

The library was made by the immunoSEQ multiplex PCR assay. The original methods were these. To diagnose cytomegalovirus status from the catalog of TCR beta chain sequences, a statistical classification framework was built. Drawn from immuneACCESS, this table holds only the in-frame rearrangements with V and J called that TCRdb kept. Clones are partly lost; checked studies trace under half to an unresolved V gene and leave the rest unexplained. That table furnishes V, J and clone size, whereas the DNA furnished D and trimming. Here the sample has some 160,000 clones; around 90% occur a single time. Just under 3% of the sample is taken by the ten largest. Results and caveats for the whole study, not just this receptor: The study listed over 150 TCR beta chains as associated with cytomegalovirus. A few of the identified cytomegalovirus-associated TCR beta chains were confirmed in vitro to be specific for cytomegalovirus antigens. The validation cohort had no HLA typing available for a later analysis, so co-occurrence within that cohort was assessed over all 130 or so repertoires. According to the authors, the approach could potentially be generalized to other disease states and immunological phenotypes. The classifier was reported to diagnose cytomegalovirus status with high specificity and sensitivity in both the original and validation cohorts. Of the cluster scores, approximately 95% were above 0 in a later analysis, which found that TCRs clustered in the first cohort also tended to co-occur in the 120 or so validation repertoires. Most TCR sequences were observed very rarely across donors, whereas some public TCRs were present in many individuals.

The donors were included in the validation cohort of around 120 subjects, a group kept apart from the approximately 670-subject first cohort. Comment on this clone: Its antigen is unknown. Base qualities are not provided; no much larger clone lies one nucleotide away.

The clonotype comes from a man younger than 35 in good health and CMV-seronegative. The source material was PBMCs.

The DNA is as follows: TGTGCCAGCAGTTTATTGTCTAGCGGGAGCTACGAGCAGTACTTC. Protein translation: CASSLLSSGSYEQYF. The sequence joins TRBV27 to TRBJ2-7; a stretch of 10 junction bases matches TRBD2. CDR1 MNHEY and CDR2 SMNVEV were looked up in the germline V gene (reference sequence). The CDR3 has 15 amino acids, counting the end cysteine and phenylalanine. Only the CDR3 portion is preserved as DNA: 45 bases, with reading frame beginning at the first base. The junction shows trimming of 1 base on V and 3 bases on J, and the gene matches do not reach 3 bases of it.